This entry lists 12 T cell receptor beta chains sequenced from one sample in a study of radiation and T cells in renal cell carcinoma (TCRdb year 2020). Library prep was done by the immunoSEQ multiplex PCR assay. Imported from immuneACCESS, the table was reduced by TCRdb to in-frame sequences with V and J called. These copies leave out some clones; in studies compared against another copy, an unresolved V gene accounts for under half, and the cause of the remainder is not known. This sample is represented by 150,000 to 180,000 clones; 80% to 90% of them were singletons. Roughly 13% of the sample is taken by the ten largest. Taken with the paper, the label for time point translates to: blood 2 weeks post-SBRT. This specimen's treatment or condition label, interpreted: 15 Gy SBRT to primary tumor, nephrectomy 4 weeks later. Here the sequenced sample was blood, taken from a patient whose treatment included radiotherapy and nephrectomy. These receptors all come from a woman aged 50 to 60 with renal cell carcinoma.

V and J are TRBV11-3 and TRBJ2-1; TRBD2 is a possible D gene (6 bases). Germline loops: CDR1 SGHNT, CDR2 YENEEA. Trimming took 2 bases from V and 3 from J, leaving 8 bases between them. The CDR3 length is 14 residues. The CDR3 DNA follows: TGTGCCAGCAGCTTACGGGGGAACTACAATGAGCAGTTCTTC. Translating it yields CASSLRGNYNEQFF.

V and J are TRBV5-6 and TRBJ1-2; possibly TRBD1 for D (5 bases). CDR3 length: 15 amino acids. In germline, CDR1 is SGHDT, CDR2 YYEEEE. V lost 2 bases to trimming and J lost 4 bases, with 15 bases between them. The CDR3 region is CASSFPPGGSYGYTF. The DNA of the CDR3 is TGTGCCAGCAGCTTTCCCCCGGGGGGTAGCTATGGCTACACCTTC. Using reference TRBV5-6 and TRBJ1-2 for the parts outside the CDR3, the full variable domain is DAGVTQSPTHLIKTRGQQVTLRCSPKSGHDTVSWYQQALGQGPQFIFQYYEEEERQRGNFPDRFSGHQFPNYSSELNVNALLLGDSALYLCASSFPPGGSYGYTFGSGTRLTVV.

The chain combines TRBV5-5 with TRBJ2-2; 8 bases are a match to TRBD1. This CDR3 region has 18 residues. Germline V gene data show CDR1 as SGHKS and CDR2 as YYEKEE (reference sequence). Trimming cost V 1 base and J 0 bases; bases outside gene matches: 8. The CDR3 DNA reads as TGTGCCAGCAGCTTGTCACCAGGGGGCTTTTCGAACACCGGGGAGCTGTTTTTT. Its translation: CASSLSPGGFSNTGELFF.

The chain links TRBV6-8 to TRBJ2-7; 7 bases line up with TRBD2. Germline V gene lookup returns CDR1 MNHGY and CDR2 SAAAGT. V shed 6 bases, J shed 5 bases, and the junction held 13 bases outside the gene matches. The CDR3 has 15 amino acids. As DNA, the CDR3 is TGTGCCAGCAGCGCCCTCCGGGGGAGGGGAAACGAGCAGTACTTC. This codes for CASSALRGRGNEQYF.

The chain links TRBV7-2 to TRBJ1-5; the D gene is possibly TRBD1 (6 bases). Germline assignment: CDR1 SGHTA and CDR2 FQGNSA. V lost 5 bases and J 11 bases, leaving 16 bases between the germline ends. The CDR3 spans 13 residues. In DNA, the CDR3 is TGTGCCAGCAGCCAGGGGCTGAATCTGGCCCAGCATTTT. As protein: CASSQGLNLAQHF.

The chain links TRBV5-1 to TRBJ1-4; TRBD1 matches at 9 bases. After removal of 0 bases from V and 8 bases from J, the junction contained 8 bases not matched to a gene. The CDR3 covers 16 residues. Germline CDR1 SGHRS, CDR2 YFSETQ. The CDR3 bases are TGCGCCAGCAGCTTGGCCCCGGGACAGGGTCGAGAAAAACTGTTTTTT. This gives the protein CASSLAPGQGREKLFF. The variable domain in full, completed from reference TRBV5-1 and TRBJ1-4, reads KAGVTQTPRYLIKTRGQQVTLSCSPISGHRSVSWYQQTPGQGLQFLFEYFSETQRNKGNFPGRFSGRQFSNSRSEMNVSTLELGDSALYLCASSLAPGQGREKLFFGSGTQLSVL.

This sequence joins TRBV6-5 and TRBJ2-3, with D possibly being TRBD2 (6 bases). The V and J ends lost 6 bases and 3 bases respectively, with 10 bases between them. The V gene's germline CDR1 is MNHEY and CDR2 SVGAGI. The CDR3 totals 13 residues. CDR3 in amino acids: CASRARGTDTQYF. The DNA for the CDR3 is TGTGCCAGCAGGGCACGGGGGACAGATACGCAGTATTTT.

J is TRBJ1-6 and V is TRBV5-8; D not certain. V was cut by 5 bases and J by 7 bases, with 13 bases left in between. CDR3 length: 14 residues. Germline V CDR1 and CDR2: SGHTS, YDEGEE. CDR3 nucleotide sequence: TGTGCCAGCAGGATCAGAAGCCGAAATTCACCCCTCCACTTT. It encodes CASRIRSRNSPLHF.

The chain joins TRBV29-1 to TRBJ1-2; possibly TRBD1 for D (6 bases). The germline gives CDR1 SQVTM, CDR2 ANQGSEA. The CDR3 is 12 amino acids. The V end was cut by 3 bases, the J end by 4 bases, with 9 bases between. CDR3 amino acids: CSVERTVYGYTF. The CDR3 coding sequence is TGCAGCGTTGAGAGGACAGTCTATGGCTACACCTTC. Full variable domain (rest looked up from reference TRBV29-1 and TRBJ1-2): SAVISQKPSRDICQRGTSLTIQCQVDSQVTMMFWYRQQPGQSLTLIATANQGSEATYESGFVIDKFPISRPNLTFSTLTVSNMSPEDSSIYLCSVERTVYGYTFGSGTRLTVV.

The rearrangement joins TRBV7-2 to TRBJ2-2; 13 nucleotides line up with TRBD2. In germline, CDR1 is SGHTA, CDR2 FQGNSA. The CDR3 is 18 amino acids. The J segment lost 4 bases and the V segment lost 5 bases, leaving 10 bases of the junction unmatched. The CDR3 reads CASSPQGLAGRSTGELFF. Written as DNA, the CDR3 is TGTGCCAGCAGCCCCCAGGGACTAGCGGGAAGATCCACCGGGGAGCTGTTTTTT.

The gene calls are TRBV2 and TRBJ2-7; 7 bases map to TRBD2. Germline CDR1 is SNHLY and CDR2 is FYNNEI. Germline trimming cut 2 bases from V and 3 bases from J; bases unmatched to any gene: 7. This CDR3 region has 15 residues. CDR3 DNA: TGTGCCAGCAGTGAACAGAGTAGCGGGCACTACGAGCAGTACTTC. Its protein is CASSEQSSGHYEQYF.

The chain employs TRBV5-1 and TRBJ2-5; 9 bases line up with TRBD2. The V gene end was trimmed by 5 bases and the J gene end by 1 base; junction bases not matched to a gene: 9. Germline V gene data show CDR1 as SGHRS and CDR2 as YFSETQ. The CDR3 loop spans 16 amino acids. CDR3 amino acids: CASSRIAGEIQETQYF. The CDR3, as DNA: TGCGCCAGCAGTAGGATAGCGGGGGAGATCCAAGAGACCCAGTACTTC.